The following is a TCR beta chain sequence with its context. These data are taken from a study of control samples from healthy donors and cancer patients. Generated by immunoSEQ multiplex PCR, the TCRdb table keeps only in-frame clones and is missing some. The sample has 90,000 to 130,000 clones, around 87% seen once. The CDR3 runs 15 residues. V was trimmed by 4 bases and J by 5 bases, leaving 18 bases between them. Germline V gives CDR1 SGHDN, CDR2 FVKESK. J is TRBJ2-7 and V is TRBV14; D gene unclear. What was sequenced was PBMCs. This TCR was recovered from a woman in her sixties with lung cancer. DNA for the CDR3: TGTGCCAGCAGCCGCTTGAACTCACCACTGAACGAGCAGTACTTC. Encoded protein: CASSRLNSPLNEQYF.